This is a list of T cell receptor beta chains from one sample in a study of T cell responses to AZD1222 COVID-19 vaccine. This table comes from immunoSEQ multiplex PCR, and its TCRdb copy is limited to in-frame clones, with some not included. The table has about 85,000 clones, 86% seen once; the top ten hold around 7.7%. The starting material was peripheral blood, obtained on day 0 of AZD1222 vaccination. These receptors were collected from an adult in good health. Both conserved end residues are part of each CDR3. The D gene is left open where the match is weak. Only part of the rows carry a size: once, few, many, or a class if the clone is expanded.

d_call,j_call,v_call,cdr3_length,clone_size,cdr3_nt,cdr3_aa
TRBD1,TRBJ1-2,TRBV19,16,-,TGTGCCAGTAGAAACCCCTTCGGACAGGGTACGCGTGGCTACACCTTC,CASRNPFGQGTRGYTF
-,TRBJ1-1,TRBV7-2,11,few,TGTGCCAGCAGCGGATCCACTGAAGCTTTCTTT,CASSGSTEAFF
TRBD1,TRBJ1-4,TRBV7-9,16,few,TGTGCCAGCAGCTCTCAGGGACAGGTTCGGGGGGAAAAACTGTTTTTT,CASSSQGQVRGEKLFF
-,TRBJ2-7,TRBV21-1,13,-,TGTGCCAGCAATCCCCCGGGAGATGACGAGCAGTACTTC,CASNPPGDDEQYF
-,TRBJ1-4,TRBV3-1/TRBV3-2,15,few,TGTGCCAGCAGCCAAGTAGGGGGTATGAATGAAAAACTGTTTTTT,CASSQVGGMNEKLFF
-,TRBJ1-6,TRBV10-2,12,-,TGCGCCAGCAGTGAGGTGGCCGCCCTCCTCCACTTT,CASSEVAALLHF
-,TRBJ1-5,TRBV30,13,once,TGTGCCTGGGCTAAGGGGAGCAATCAGCCCCAGCATTTT,CAWAKGSNQPQHF
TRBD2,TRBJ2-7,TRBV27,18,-,TGTGCCAGCAGTTTATTAGGAAGAGGCGGGAGACTCTCCTACGAGCAGTACTTC,CASSLLGRGGRLSYEQYF
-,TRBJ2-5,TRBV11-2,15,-,TGTGCCAGCAGCTCGACTCGGGGCTACCAAGAGACCCAGTACTTC,CASSSTRGYQETQYF
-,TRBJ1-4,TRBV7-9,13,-,TGTGCCAGCATACACGCTACTAATGAAAAACTGTTTTTT,CASIHATNEKLFF
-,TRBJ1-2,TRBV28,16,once,TGTGCCAGCAGCCCCCCCGCAGCCAACCTGAACTATGGCTACACCTTC,CASSPPAANLNYGYTF
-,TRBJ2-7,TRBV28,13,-,TGTGCCAGCAGGGAGACGGGGGCCGTCGGGCAGTACTTC,CASRETGAVGQYF
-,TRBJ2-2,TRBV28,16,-,TGTGCCAGCAGCCCTCCTAGTATGCGAAACACCGGGGAGCTGTTTTTT,CASSPPSMRNTGELFF
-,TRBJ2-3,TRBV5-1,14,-,TGCGCCAGCAGCTTGGTAGCGGACACAGATACGCAGTATTTT,CASSLVADTDTQYF
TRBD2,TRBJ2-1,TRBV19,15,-,TGTGCCAGTAGTAATAGACTAGCGGGCGGCAATGAGCAGTTCTTC,CASSNRLAGGNEQFF
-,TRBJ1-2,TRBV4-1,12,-,TGCGCCAGCAGCCAAGCCGGGCGGGGCTACACCTTC,CASSQAGRGYTF
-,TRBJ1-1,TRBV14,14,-,TGTGCCAGCAGCCAAGATGTAGGGACCCCGAGGGCTTTCTTT,CASSQDVGTPRAFF
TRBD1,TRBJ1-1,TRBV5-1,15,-,TGCGCCAGCAGCCCAGGGGGACAGAAGAACACTGAAGCTTTCTTT,CASSPGGQKNTEAFF
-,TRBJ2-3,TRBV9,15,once,TGTGCCAGCAGCGTAGGGCTAGCCCGCACAGATACGCAGTATTTT,CASSVGLARTDTQYF
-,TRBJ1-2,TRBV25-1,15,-,TGTGCCAGCAGTGATCCTCTACCCGGTAACTATGGCTACACCTTC,CASSDPLPGNYGYTF
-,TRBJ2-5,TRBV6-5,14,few,TGTGCCAGCAATGTAGTCCAGGGGGGAGAGACCCAGTACTTC,CASNVVQGGETQYF
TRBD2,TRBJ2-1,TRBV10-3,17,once,TGTGCCATCATCCGGACTAGCGGAGTCCGGTCCTACAATGAGCAGTTCTTC,CAIIRTSGVRSYNEQFF
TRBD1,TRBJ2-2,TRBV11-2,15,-,TGTGCCAGCAGCTTACCCACAGGGGGCACCGGGGAGCTGTTTTTT,CASSLPTGGTGELFF
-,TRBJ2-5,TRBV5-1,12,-,TGCGCCAGCAGCGGTCCCGAGGAGACCCAGTACTTC,CASSGPEETQYF
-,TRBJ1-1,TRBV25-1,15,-,TGTGCCAGCAGTGAAGGGCACACTGATCTCACTGAAGCTTTCTTT,CASSEGHTDLTEAFF
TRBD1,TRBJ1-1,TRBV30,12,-,TGTGCCTGGAACAGGGGGTGGCCTGAAGCTTTCTTT,CAWNRGWPEAFF
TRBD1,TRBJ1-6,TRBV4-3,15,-,TGCGCCAGCAGCCAAGGGACAGGGACAGGGGCACCCCTCCACTTT,CASSQGTGTGAPLHF
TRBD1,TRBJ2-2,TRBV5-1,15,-,TGCGCCAGCAGCTGGGGACAGGGTGGCACCGGGGAGCTGTTTTTT,CASSWGQGGTGELFF
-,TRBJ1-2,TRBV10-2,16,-,TGCGCCAGCAGTGATAACCGGGACGGAAGATTCTATGGCTACACCTTC,CASSDNRDGRFYGYTF
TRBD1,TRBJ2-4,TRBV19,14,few,TGTGCCAGTAGTGAGAGACAGGGCCGGGACATTCAGTACTTC,CASSERQGRDIQYF
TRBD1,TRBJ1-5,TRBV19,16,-,TGTGCCAGTAGTGTATCCGGGACAGTTAGCAATCAGCCCCAGCATTTT,CASSVSGTVSNQPQHF
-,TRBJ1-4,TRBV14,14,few,TGTGCCAGCCTCCGGACAGCAGATAATGAAAAACTGTTTTTT,CASLRTADNEKLFF
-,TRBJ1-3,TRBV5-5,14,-,TGTGCCAGCAGCTCCGTGGGGTTCGGAAACACCATATATTTT,CASSSVGFGNTIYF
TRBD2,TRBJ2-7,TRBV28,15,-,TGTGCCAGCAGTTCCAGCGGGGGTAAGTCCTACGAGCAGTACTTC,CASSSSGGKSYEQYF
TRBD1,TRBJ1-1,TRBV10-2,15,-,TGCGCCAGCAGTGAGCCAACAGGGGTAGGCACTGAAGCTTTCTTT,CASSEPTGVGTEAFF
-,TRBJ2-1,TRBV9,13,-,TGTGCCAGCAGTACGTACATCTACAATGAGCAGTTCTTC,CASSTYIYNEQFF
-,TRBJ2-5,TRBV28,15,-,TGTGCCAGCAGTTTCTTAGGGCTCGGGGGAGAGACCCAGTACTTC,CASSFLGLGGETQYF
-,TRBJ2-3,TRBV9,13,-,TGTGCCAGCAACCCCATGTTCGGGGATACGCAGTATTTT,CASNPMFGDTQYF
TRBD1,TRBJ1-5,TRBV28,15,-,TGTGCCAGCAGACCTTCACAGGGGGCCGTTCAGCCCCAGCATTTT,CASRPSQGAVQPQHF
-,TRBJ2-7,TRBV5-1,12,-,TGCGCCAGCAGCCCGGGACTTGGCGAGCAGTACTTC,CASSPGLGEQYF
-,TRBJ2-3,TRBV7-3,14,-,TGTGCCAGCAGCCCAACAGGGAGCACAGATACGCAGTATTTT,CASSPTGSTDTQYF